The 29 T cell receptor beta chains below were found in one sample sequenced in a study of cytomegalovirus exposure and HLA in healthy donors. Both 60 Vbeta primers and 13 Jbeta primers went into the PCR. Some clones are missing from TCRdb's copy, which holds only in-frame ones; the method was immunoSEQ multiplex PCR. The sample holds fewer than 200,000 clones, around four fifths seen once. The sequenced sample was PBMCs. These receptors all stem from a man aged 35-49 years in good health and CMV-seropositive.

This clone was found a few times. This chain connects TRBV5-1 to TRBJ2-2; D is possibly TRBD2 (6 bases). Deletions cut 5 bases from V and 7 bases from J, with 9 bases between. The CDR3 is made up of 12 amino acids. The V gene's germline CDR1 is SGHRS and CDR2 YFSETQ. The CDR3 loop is CASRTRSGELFF. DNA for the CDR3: TGCGCCAGCAGGACTAGAAGCGGGGAGCTGTTTTTT.

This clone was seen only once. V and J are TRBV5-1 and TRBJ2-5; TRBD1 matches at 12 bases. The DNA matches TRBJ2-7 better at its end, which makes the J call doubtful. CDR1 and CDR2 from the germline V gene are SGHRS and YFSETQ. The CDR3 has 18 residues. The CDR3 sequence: CASSVRPGQGATRYEQYF. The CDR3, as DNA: TGCGCCAGCAGCGTACGGCCGGGACAGGGGGCGACACGCTACGAGCAGTACTTC.

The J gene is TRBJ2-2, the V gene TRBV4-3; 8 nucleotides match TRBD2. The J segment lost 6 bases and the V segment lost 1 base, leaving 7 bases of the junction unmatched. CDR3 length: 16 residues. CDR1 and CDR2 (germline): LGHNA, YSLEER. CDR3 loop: CASSQVTGGLAGELFF. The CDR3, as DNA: TGCGCCAGCAGCCAAGTAACGGGAGGGCTCGCCGGGGAGCTGTTTTTT.

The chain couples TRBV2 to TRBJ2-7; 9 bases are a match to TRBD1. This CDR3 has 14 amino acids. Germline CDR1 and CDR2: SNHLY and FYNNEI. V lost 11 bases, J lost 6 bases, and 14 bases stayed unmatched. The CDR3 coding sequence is TGTGCCTTCTCAGATACAGGGGGCCGTTTCGAGCAGTACTTC. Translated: CAFSDTGGRFEQYF.

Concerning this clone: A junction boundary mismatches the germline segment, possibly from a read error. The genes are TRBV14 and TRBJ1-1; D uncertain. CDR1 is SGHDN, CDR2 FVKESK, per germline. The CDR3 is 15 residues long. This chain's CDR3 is CASSQVGRSNAEAFF. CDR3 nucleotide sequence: TGTGCCAGCAGCCAAGTGGGCAGGTCGAACGCTGAAGCTTTCTTT. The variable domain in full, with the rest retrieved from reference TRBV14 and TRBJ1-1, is EAGVTQFPSHSVIEKGQTVTLRCDPISGHDNLYWYRRVMGKEIKFLLHFVKESKQDESGMPNNRFLAERTGGTYSTLKVQPAELEDSGVYFCASSQVGRSNAEAFFGQGTRLTVV.

The DNA for the CDR3 is TGTGCCAGTATCCTTTTGGGAGCGCGCCGCTCCTACAATGAGCAGTTCTTC. It translates to CASILLGARRSYNEQFF. This chain connects TRBV19 to TRBJ2-1, with D possibly being TRBD2 (5 bases). CDR1 is LNHDA and CDR2 is SQIVND in the germline V gene (reference sequence). V was shortened by 7 bases and J by 0 bases, with 19 bases between the two germline ends. The CDR3 sequence is 17 residues long.

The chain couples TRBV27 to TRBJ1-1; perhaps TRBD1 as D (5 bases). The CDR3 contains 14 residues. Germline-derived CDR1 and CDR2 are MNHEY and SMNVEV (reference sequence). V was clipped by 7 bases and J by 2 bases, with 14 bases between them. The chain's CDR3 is CASTTQWGNTEAFF. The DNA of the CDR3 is TGTGCCAGCACGACCCAGTGGGGCAACACTGAAGCTTTCTTT.

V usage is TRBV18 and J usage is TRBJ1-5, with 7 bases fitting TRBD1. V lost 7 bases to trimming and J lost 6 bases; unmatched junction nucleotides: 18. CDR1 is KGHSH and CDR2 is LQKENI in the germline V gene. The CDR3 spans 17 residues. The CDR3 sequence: CASFPDRSGLGSQPQHF. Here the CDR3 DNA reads TGTGCCAGCTTCCCGGACAGGTCGGGTTTGGGTAGTCAGCCCCAGCATTTT.

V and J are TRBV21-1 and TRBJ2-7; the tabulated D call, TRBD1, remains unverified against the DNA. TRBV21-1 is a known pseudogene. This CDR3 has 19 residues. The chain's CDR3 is CASPKVTPLGQGGPYEQYF. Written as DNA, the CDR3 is TGTGCCAGCCCTAAAGTGACCCCATTGGGACAGGGTGGGCCTTACGAGCAGTACTTC.

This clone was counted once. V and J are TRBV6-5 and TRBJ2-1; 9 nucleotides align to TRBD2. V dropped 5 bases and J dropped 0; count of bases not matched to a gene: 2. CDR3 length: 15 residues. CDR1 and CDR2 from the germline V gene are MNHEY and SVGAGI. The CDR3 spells CASSLSGSSYNEQFF. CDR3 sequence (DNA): TGTGCCAGCAGTCTTAGCGGGAGCTCCTACAATGAGCAGTTCTTC.

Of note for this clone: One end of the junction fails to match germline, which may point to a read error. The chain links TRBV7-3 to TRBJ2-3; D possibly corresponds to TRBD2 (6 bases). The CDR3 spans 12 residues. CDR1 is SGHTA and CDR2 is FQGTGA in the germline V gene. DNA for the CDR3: TGTGCCAGCAGCTTATTGGGGACTCATATTACGTTT. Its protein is CASSLLGTHITF.

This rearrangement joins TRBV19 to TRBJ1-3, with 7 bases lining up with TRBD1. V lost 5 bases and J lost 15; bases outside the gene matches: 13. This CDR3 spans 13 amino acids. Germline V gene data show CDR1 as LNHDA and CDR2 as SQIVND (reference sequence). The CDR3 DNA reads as TGTGCCAGTAGTCGGGACAGTCCGAGGACCCAATATTTT. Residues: CASSRDSPRTQYF.

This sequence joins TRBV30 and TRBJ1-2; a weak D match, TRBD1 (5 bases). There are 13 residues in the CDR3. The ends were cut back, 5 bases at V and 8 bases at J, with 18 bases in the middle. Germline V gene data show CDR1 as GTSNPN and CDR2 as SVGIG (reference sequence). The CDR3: CAWSPPGVRGYTF. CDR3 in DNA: TGTGCCTGGTCGCCGCCGGGGGTAAGGGGCTACACCTTC.

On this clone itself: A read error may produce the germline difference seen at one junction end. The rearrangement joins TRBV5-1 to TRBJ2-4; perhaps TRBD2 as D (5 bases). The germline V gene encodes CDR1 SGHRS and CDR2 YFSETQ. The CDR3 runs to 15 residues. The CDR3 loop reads CASSLERGGKNSQYF. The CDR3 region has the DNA TGCGCCAGCAGCTTGGAGCGTGGAGGCAAGAACAGTCAGTACTTC.

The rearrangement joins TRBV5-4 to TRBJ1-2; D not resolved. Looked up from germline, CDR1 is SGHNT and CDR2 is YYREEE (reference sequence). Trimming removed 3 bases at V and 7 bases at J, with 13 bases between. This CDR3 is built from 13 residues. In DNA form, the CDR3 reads TGTGCCAGCAGCTCCCCCCCGGGAGGTGGCTACACCTTC. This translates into CASSSPPGGGYTF.

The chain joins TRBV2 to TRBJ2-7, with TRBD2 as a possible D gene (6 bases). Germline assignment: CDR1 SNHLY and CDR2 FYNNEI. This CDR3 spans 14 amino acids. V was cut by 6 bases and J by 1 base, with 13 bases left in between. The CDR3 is CASSAGTWSYEQYF. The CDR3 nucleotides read TGTGCCAGCAGCGCCGGGACTTGGTCCTACGAGCAGTACTTC.

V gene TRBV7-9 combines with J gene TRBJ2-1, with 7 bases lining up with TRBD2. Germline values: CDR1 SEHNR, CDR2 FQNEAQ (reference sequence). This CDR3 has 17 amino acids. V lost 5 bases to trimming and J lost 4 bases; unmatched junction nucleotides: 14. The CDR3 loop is CASSTREGGAVYNEQFF. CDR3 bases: TGTGCCAGCAGCACCAGGGAGGGAGGGGCGGTGTACAATGAGCAGTTCTTC.

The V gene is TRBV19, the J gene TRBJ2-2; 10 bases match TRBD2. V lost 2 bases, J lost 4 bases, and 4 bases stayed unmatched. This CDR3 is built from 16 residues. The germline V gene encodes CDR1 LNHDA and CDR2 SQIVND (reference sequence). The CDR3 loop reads CASSILAGAATGELFF. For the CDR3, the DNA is TGTGCCAGTAGTATACTAGCGGGAGCTGCCACCGGGGAGCTGTTTTTT.

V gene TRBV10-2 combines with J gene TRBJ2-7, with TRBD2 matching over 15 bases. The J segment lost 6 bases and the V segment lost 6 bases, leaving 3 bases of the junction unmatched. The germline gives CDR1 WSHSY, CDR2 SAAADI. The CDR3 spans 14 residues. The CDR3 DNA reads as TGCGCCAGCAGAGGGACTAGCGGGAGGAGCGAGCAGTACTTC. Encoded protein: CASRGTSGRSEQYF.

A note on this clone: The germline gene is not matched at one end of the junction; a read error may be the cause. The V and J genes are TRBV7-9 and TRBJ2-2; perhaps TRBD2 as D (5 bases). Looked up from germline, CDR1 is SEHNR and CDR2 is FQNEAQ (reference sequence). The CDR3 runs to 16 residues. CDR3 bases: TGTTCCAGCAGCTACCCTCAACGGGAGAACACCGGGGAGCTGTTTTTT. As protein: CSSSYPQRENTGELFF. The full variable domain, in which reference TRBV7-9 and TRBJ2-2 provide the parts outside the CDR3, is DTGVSQNPRHKITKRGQNVTFRCDPISEHNRLYWYRQTLGQGPEFLTYFQNEAQLEKSRLLSDRFSAERPKGSFSTLEIQRTEQGDSAMYLCSSSYPQRENTGELFFGEGSRLTVL.

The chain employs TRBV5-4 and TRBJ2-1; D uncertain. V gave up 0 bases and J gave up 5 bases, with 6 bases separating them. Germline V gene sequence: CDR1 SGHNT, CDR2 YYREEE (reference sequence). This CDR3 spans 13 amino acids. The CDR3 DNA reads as TGTGCCAGCAGCTTGGATCCAAACAATGAGCAGTTCTTC. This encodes CASSLDPNNEQFF.

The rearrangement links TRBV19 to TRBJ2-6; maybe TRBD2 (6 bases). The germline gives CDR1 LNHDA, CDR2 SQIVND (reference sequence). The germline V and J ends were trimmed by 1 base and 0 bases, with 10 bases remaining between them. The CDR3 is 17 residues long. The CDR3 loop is CASSIGSGDSGANVLTF. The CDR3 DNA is TGTGCCAGTAGTATAGGTTCGGGGGACTCTGGGGCCAACGTCCTGACTTTC.

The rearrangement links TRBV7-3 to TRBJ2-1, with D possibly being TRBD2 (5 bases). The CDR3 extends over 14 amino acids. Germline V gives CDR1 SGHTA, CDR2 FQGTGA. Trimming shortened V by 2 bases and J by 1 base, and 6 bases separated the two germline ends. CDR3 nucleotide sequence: TGTGCCAGCAGCTTAGGAGGATCCTACAATGAGCAGTTCTTC. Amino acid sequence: CASSLGGSYNEQFF.

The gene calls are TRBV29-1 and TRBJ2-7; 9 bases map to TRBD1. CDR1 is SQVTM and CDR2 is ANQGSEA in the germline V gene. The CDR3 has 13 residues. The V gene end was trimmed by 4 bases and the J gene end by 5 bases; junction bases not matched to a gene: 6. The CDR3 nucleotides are TGCAGCGTTGGGGGGACAGGGTGGGACGAGCAGTACTTC. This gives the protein CSVGGTGWDEQYF.

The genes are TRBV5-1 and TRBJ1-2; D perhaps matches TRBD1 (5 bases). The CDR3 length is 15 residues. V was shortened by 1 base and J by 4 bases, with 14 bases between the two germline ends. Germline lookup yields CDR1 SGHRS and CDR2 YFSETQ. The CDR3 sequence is CASSLPDTAPYGYTF. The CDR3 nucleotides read TGCGCCAGCAGCTTGCCGGACACTGCTCCCTATGGCTACACCTTC.

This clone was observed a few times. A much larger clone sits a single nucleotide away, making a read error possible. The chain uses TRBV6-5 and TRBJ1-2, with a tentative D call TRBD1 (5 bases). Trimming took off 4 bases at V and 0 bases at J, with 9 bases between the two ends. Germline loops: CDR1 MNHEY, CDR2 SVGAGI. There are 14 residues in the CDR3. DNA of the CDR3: TGTGCCAGCAGTTTGCAGGGCGCTAACTATGGCTACACCTTC. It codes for CASSLQGANYGYTF.

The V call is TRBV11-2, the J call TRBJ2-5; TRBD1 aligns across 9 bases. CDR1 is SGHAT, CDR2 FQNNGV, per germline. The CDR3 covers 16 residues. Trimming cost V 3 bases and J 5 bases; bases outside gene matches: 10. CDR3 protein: CASSLGQGGVVETQYF. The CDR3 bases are TGTGCCAGCAGCTTGGGACAGGGAGGAGTGGTGGAGACCCAGTACTTC.

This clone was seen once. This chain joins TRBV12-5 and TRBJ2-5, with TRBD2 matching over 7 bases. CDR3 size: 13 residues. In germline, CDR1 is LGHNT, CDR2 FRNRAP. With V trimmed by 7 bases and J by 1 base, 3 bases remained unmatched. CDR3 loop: CASAASGQETQYF. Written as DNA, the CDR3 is TGTGCTAGTGCTGCTAGCGGCCAAGAGACCCAGTACTTC.

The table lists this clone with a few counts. The CDR3 DNA is TGCGCCAGCAGCTCCAGCGGGTCTTACAATGAGCAGTTCTTC. Translating it yields CASSSSGSYNEQFF. The rearrangement joins TRBV5-1 to TRBJ2-1; a weak D match, TRBD2 (6 bases). Germline CDR1 is SGHRS and CDR2 is YFSETQ. This CDR3 contains 14 residues. Trimming left V 3 bases short and J 4 bases short, with 11 bases between.